Listed below are T cell receptor beta chains from one sample, sequenced in a study of control samples from healthy donors and cancer patients. Profiled with immunoSEQ multiplex PCR; TCRdb holds only in-frame clones, not every one. The data show under 150,000 clones, around 88% seen once. The sample comprised blood. These receptors originate from a man in his forties or fifties in good health. The CDR3 runs from the conserved cysteine through the conserved F or W. The D gene is left open where the match is weak. Not all rows give a size; the values are once, few, many and, for expanded clones, a class.

d_call clone_size j_call cdr3_length v_call cdr3_aa
TRBD1 . TRBJ2-7 13 TRBV5-4 CASSLDRGHEQYF
. . TRBJ2-5 14 TRBV29-1 CSATYGGSEETQYF
. . TRBJ2-3 15 TRBV7-6 CASSSGGRGTDTQYF
. . TRBJ1-2 12 TRBV12-3/TRBV12-4 CASSGTADGYTF
TRBD1 . TRBJ2-7 12 TRBV5-1 CASRDRAYEQYF
. once TRBJ2-7 14 TRBV28 CASIAGTLSYEQYF
TRBD1 . TRBJ1-4 17 TRBV7-9 CASSLARQGATNEKLFF
. . TRBJ1-4 15 TRBV6-1 CASSAPGTTNEKLFF
. . TRBJ1-1 16 TRBV24-1 CATSDSRQGSSTEAFF
. . TRBJ2-3 17 TRBV10-2 CASSDVRQDSITDTQYF
TRBD1 . TRBJ1-6 16 TRBV4-1 CASSQELGDRGSPLHF
. . TRBJ2-7 15 TRBV7-3 CASSLGSGSSYEQYF
. . TRBJ2-2 19 TRBV3-1/TRBV3-2 CASSQAQLVASIITGELFF
. . TRBJ2-3 15 TRBV3-1/TRBV3-2 CASSQGGGGRNTQYF
. . TRBJ1-2 14 TRBV5-6 CASSLRQVDYGYTF
TRBD1 few TRBJ1-2 18 TRBV30 CAWSVEVSLRGRNDGYTF
TRBD1 . TRBJ1-5 16 TRBV2 CASSFDRGHGNQPQHF